The source of this T cell receptor (beta chain) is a study of OX40 agonist ivuxolimab in advanced cancers. Study summary: Anti-PD-1, anti-PD-L1 or anti-CTLA-4 therapy given earlier was allowed, and approximately 40% had some.

Notes on this clone: Its antigen remains unknown.

Repertoires were generated with immunoSEQ multiplex PCR, while TCRdb's copy carries only in-frame clones and drops some. Of roughly 73,000 clones in the sample, 85% to 90% were seen once. Germline CDR1 is SGHDT and CDR2 is YYEEEE. Trimming removed 5 bases from V and 2 bases from J; junction bases left unmatched: 9. This CDR3 comprises 16 residues. Overall study findings and caveats: CD4+ and CD8+ blood T cells expanded clonally by week 6 at 0.1 to 3.0 mg/kg.

This clonotype was sampled from an adult with an advanced solid tumor such as melanoma, head and neck, liver or kidney cancer. The sample consisted of CD4+ or CD8+ T cells sorted from blood, taken in a trial of the OX40 agonist ivuxolimab. The rearrangement links TRBV5-6 to TRBJ2-7; 11 nucleotides line up with TRBD1. The CDR3 bases are TGTGCCAGCAGGAACTCCGGGACAGGGGGGACCTACGAGCAGTACTTC. Translation: CASRNSGTGGTYEQYF.